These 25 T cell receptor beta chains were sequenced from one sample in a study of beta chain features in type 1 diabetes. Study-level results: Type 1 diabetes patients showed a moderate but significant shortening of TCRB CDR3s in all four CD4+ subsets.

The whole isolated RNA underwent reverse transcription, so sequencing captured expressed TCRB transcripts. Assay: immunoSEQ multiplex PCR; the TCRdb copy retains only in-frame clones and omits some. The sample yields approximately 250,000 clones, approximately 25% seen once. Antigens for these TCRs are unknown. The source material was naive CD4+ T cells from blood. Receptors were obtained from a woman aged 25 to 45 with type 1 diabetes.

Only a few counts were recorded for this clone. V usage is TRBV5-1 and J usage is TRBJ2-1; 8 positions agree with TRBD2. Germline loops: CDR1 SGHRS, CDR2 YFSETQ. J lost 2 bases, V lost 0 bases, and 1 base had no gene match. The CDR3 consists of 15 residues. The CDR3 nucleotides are TGCGCCAGCAGCTTGGAACTAGCGGCCTACAATGAGCAGTTCTTC. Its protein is CASSLELAAYNEQFF.

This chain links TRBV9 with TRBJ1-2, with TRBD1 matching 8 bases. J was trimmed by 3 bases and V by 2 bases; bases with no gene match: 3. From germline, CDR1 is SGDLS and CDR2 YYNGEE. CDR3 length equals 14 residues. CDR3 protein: CASSVGQGDYGYTF. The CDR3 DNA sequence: TGTGCCAGCAGCGTCGGACAGGGAGACTATGGCTACACCTTC.

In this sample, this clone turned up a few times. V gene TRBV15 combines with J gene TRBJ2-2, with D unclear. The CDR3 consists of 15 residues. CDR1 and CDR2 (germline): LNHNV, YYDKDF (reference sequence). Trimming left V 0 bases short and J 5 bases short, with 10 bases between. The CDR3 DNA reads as TGTGCCACCAGCAGAGACCTGGGCCTTACCGGGGAGCTGTTTTTT. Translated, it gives CATSRDLGLTGELFF. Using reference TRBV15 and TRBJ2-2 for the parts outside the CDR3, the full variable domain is DAMVIQNPRYQVTQFGKPVTLSCSQTLNHNVMYWYQQKSSQAPKLLFHYYDKDFNNEADTPDNFQSRRPNTSFCFLDIRSPGLGDTAMYLCATSRDLGLTGELFFGEGSRLTVL.

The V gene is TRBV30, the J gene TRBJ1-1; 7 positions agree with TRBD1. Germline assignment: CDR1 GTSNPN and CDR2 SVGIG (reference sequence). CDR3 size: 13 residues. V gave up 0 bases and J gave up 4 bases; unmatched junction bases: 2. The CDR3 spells CAWSVRDSTEAFF. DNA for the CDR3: TGTGCCTGGAGTGTACGGGACAGCACTGAAGCTTTCTTT.

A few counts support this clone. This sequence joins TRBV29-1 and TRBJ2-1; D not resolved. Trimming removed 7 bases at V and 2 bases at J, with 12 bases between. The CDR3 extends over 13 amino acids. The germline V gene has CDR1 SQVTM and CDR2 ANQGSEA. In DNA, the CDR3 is TGCAGCGCCGCGGAAGTGACCTACAATGAGCAGTTCTTC. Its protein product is CSAAEVTYNEQFF.

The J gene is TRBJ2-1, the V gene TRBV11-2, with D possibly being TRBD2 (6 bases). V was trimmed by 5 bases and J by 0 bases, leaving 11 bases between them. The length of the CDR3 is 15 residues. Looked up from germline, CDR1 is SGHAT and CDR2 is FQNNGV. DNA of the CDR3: TGTGCCAGCAGCCCCGGGAGCGGCTCCTACAATGAGCAGTTCTTC. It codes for CASSPGSGSYNEQFF.

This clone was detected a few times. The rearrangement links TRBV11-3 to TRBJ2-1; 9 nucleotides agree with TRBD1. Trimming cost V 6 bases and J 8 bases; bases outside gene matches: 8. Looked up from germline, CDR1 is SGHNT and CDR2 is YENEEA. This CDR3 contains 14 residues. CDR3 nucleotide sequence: TGTGCCAGCAGGCCGGGACAGGGTAGGCATGAGCAGTTCTTC. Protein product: CASRPGQGRHEQFF.

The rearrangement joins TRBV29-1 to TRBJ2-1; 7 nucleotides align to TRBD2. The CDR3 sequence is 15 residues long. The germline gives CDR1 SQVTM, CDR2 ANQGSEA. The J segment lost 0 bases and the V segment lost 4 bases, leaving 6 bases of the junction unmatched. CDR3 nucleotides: TGCAGCGTTGTTTCGGGAGGAAGCTCCTACAATGAGCAGTTCTTC. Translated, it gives CSVVSGGSSYNEQFF.

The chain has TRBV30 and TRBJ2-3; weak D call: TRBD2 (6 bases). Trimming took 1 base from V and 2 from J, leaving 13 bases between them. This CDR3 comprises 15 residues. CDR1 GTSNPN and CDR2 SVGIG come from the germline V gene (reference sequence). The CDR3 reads CAWSGGTGVTDTQYF. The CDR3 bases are TGTGCCTGGAGTGGGGGTACGGGAGTCACAGATACGCAGTATTTT.

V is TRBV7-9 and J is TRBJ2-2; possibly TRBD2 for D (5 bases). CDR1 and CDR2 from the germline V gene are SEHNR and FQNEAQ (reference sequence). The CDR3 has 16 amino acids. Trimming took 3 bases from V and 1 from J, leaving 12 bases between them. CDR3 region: CASSFWAGRNTGELFF. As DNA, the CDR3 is TGTGCCAGCAGCTTTTGGGCGGGTCGGAACACCGGGGAGCTGTTTTTT.

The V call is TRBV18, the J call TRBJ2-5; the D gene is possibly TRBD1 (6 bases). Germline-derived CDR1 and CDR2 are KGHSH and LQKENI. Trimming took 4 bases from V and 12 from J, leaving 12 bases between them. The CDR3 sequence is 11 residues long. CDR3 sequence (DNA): TGTGCCAGCTCACTCCCGGGACAAGAGTACTTC. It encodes CASSLPGQEYF.

CDR3 DNA: TGTGCCTGGACGCGAGCAGGGAATCAGCCCCAGCATTTT. It translates to CAWTRAGNQPQHF. V gene TRBV30 combines with J gene TRBJ1-5; D might be TRBD1 (5 bases). The CDR3 loop spans 13 amino acids. Germline CDR1 and CDR2: GTSNPN and SVGIG (reference sequence). Trimming cost V 4 bases and J 4 bases, with 11 bases left between them.

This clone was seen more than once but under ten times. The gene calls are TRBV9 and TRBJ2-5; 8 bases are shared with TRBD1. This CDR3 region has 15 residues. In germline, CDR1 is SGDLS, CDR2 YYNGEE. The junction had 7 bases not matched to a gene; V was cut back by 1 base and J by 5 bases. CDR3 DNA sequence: TGTGCCAGCAGCGTATCTCGACAGGGGTCCGAGACCCAGTACTTC. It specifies CASSVSRQGSETQYF.

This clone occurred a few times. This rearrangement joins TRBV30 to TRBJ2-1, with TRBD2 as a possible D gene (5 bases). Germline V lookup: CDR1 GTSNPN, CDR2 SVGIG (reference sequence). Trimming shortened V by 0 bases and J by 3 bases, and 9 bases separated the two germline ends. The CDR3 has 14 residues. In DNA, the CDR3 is TGTGCCTGGAGTGTAGCGGAGAACTACAATGAGCAGTTCTTC. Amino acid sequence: CAWSVAENYNEQFF.

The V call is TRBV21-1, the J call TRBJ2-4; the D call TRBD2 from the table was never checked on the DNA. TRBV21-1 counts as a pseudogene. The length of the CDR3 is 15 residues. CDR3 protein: CASIPGGVAKNIQYF. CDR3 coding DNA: TGTGCCAGCATCCCCGGGGGGGTAGCCAAAAACATTCAGTACTTC.

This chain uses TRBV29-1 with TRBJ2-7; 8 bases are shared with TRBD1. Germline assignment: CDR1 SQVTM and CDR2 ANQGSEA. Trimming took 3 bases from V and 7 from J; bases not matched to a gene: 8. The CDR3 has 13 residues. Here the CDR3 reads CSVDGQGAGEQYF. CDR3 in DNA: TGCAGCGTTGACGGGCAGGGGGCTGGAGAGCAGTACTTC.

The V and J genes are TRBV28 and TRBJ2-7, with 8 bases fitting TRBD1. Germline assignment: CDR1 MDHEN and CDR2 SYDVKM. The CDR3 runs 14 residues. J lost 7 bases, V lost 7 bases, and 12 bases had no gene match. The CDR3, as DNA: TGTGCCAGCATCCTAGGGACAGGCGTTGGGGAGCAGTACTTC. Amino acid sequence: CASILGTGVGEQYF.

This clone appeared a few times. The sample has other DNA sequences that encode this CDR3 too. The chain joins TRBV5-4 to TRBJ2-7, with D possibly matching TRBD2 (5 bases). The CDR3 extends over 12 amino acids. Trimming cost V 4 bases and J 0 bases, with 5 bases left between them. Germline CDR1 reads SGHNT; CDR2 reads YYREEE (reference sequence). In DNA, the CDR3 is TGTGCCAGCAGCGGGAGCTCCTACGAGCAGTACTTC. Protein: CASSGSSYEQYF.

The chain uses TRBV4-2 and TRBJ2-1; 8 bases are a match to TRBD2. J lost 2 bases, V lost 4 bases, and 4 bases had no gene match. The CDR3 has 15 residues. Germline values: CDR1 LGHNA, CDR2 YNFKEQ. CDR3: CASSLIAGTYNEQFF. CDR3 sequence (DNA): TGTGCCAGCAGCCTTATAGCGGGGACCTACAATGAGCAGTTCTTC.

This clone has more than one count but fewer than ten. The CDR3: CAWSSRGAPYGYTF. CDR3 nucleotides: TGTGCCTGGAGTTCCAGGGGCGCGCCCTATGGCTACACCTTC. The chain uses TRBV30 and TRBJ1-2, with D maybe TRBD1 (6 bases). Germline V CDR1 and CDR2: GTSNPN, SVGIG (reference sequence). This CDR3 has 14 residues. With 2 bases removed from V and 4 bases from J, the gap between germline ends came to 14 bases.

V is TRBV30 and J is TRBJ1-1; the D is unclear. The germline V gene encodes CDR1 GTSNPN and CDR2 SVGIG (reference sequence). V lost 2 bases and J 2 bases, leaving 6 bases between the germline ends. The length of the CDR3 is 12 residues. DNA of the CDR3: TGTGCCTGGAGTCCAGGAAACACTGAAGCTTTCTTT. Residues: CAWSPGNTEAFF.

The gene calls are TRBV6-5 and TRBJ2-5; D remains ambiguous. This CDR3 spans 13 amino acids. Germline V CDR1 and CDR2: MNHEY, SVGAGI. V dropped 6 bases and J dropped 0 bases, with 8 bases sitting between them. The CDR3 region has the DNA TGTGCCAGCAGGCAGACAAACCAAGAGACCCAGTACTTC. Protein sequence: CASRQTNQETQYF.

CDR3 protein: CASSVLTSGNTGELFF. The DNA of the CDR3 is TGCGCCAGCAGCGTATTGACTAGCGGGAACACCGGGGAGCTGTTTTTT. The chain joins TRBV5-1 to TRBJ2-2; TRBD2 aligns across 9 bases. After removal of 4 bases from V and 1 base from J, the junction contained 5 bases not matched to a gene. The CDR3 spans 16 residues. CDR1 and CDR2 (germline): SGHRS, YFSETQ. The entire variable domain, with the rest obtained from reference TRBV5-1 and TRBJ2-2, is as follows: KAGVTQTPRYLIKTRGQQVTLSCSPISGHRSVSWYQQTPGQGLQFLFEYFSETQRNKGNFPGRFSGRQFSNSRSEMNVSTLELGDSALYLCASSVLTSGNTGELFFGEGSRLTVL.

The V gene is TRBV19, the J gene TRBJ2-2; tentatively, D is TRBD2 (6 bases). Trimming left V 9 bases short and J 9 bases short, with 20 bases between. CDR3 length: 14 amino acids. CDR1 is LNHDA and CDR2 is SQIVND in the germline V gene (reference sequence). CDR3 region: CASRRRDRVRELFF. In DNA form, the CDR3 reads TGTGCCAGCCGGAGGCGGGATAGGGTGAGGGAGCTGTTTTTT.

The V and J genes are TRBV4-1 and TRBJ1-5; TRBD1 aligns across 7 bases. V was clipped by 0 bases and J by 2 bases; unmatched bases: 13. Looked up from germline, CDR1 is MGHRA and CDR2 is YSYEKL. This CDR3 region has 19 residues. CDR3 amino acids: CASSQESTGFGGGNQPQHF. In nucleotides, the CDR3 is TGCGCCAGCAGCCAAGAGTCGACAGGGTTCGGTGGAGGCAATCAGCCCCAGCATTTT.